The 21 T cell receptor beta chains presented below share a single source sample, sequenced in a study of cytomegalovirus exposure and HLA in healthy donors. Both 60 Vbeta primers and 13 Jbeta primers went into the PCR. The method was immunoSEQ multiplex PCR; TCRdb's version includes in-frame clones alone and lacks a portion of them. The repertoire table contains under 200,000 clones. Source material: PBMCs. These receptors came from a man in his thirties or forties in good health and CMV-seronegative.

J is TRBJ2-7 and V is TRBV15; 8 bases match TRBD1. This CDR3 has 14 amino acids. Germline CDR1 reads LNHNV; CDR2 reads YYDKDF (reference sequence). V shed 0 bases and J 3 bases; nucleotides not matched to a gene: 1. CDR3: CATSRDRGLYEQYF. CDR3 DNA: TGTGCCACCAGCAGAGACAGGGGGCTCTACGAGCAGTACTTC.

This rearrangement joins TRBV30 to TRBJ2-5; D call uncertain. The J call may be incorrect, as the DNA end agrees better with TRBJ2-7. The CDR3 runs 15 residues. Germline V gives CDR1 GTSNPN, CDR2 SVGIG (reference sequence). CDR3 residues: CAWSVYRLSSYEQYF. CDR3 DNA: TGTGCCTGGAGTGTATATAGACTTTCCTCCTACGAGCAGTACTTC.

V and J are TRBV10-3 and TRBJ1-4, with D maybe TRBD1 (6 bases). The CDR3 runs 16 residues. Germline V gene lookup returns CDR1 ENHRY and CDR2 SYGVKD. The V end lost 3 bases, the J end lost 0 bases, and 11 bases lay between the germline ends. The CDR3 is CAISDQGPSTNEKLFF. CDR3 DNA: TGTGCCATCAGTGACCAGGGGCCCTCAACTAATGAAAAACTGTTTTTT.

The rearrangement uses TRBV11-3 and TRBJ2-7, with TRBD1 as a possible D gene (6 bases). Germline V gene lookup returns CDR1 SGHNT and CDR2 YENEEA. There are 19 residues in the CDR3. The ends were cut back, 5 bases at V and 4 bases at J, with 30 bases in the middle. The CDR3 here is CASSLRPSDRETGRYEQYF. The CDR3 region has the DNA TGTGCCAGCAGCCTAAGACCATCCGACCGCGAGACAGGACGGTACGAGCAGTACTTC.

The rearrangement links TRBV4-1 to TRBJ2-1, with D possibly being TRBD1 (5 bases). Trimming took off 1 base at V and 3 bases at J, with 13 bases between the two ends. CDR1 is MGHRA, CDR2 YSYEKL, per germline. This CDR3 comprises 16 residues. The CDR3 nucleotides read TGCGCCAGCAGCCAAGCAGCGTCAGGGTACTACAATGAGCAGTTCTTC. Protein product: CASSQAASGYYNEQFF.

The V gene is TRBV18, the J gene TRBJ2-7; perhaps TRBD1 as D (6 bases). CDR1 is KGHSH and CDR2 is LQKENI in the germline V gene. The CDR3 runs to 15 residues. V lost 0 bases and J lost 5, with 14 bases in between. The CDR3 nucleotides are TGTGCCAGCTCACCACCCGGCAGGGGAGAACACGAGCAGTACTTC. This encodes CASSPPGRGEHEQYF.

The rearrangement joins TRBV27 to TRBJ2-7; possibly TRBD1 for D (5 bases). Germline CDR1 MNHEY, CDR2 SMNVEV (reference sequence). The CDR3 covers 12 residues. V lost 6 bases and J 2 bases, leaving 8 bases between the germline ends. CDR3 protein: CASRTETYEQYF. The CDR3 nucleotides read TGTGCCAGCAGGACAGAGACCTACGAGCAGTACTTC.

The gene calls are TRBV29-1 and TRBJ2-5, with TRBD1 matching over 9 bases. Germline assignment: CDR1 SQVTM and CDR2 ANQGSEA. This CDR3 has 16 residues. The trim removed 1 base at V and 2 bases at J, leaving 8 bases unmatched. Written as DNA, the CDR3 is TGCAGCGTTGAAGGGGGGGGACAGGGACTACAAGAGACCCAGTACTTC. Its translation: CSVEGGGQGLQETQYF.

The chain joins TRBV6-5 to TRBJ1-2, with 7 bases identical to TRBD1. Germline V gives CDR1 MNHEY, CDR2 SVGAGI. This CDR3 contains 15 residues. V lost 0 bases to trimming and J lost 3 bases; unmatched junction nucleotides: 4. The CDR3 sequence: CASSYSSRGDYGYTF. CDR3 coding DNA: TGTGCCAGCAGTTACTCTTCCAGGGGGGACTATGGCTACACCTTC.

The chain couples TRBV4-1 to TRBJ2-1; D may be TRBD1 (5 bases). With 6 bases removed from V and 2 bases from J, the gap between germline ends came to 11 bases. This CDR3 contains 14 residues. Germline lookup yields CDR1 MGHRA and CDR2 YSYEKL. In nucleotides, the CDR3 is TGCGCCAGCAGGGGGCAAGGCCCCTACAATGAGCAGTTCTTC. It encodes CASRGQGPYNEQFF.

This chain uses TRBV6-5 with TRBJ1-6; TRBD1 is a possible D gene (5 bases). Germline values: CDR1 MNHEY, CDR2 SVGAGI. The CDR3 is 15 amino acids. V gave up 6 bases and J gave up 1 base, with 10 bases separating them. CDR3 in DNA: TGTGCCAGCAGAACGGGGGGATCCTATAATTCACCCCTCCACTTT. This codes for CASRTGGSYNSPLHF.

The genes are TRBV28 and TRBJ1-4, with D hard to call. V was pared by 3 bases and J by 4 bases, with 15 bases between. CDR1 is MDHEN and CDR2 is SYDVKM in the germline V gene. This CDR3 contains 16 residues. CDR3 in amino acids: CASSFSLEGSNEKLFF. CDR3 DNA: TGTGCCAGCAGTTTTTCCCTCGAAGGGAGTAATGAAAAACTGTTTTTT.

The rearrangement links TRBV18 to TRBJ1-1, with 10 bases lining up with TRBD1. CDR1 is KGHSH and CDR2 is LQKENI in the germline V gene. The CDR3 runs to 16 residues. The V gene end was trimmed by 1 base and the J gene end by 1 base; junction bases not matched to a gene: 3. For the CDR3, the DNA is TGTGCCAGCTCACCACGACAGGGGGCTACGAACACTGAAGCTTTCTTT. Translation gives CASSPRQGATNTEAFF.

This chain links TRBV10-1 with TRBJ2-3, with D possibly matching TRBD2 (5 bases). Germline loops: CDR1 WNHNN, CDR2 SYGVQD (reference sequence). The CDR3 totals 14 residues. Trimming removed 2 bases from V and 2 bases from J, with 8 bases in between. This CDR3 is CASSEISVTDTQYF. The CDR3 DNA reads TGCGCCAGCAGTGAGATTAGCGTCACAGATACGCAGTATTTT.

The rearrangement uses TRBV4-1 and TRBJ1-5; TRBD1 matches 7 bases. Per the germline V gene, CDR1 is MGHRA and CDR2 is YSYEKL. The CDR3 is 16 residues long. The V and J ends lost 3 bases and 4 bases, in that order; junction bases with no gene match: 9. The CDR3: CASSHTGEGENQPQHF. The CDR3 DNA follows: TGCGCCAGCAGCCACACAGGGGAAGGGGAGAATCAGCCCCAGCATTTT.

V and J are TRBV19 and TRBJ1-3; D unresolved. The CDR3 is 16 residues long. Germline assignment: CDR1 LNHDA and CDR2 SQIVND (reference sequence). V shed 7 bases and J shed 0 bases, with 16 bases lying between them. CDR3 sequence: CASTKYVLSSGNTIYF. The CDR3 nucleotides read TGTGCCAGTACTAAATACGTACTGAGCTCTGGAAACACCATATATTTT.

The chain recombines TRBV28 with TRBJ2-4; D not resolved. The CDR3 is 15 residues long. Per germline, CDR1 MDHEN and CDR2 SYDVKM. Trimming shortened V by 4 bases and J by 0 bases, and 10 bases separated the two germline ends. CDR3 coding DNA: TGTGCCAGCAGTTCCCCGTATATAGCCAAAAACATTCAGTACTTC. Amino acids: CASSSPYIAKNIQYF.

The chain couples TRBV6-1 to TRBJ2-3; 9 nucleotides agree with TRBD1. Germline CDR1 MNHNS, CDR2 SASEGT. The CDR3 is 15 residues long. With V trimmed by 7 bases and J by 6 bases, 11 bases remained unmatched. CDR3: CASNEGGTGRDTQYF. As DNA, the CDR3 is TGTGCCAGCAACGAAGGTGGGACAGGGCGGGATACGCAGTATTTT.

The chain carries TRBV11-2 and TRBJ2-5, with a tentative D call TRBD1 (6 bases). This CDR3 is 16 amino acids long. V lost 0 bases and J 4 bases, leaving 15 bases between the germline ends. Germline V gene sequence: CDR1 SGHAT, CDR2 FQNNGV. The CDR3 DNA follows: TGTGCCAGCAGCTTAGATCGGGAACAGGGAGTAGAGACCCAGTACTTC. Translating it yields CASSLDREQGVETQYF.

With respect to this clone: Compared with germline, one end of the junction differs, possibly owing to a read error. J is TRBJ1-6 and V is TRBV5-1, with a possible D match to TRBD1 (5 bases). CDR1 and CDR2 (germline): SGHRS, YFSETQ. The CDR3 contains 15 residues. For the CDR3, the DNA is TGCGCCAGCAGCTTGGGGGGCTCCCATAATTCACCCCTCCACTTT. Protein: CASSLGGSHNSPLHF.

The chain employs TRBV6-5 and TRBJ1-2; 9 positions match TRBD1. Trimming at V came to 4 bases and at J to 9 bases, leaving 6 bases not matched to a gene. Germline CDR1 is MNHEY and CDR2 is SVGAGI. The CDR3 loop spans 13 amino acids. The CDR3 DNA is TGTGCCAGCAGTTTACAGGGGGCAGGTAGCTACACCTTC. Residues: CASSLQGAGSYTF.